Included here is one T cell receptor beta chain sequence, with context. Its antigen is not identified. Ipilimumab, 1 mg/kg, started 14 to 28 days after autologous transplant. The sample originates from a study of ipilimumab plus nivolumab after autologous stem cell transplantation. Turning to the study itself: The DLBCL group included primary refractory and relapsed cases.

Overall study results and limits: Per the authors, repertoire, Treg and microbiota data justify further study.

V dropped 0 bases and J dropped 1 base, with 18 bases sitting between them. Germline lookup yields CDR1 LGHNA and CDR2 YNFKEQ. CDR3 length: 19 residues. The protocol was immunoSEQ multiplex PCR, while the TCRdb copy is restricted to in-frame clones and leaves out a portion. The sample yields 84,000 or so clones, about 83% seen once. The chain is built from TRBV4-2 and TRBJ1-4; maybe TRBD1 (5 bases). This clonotype was sampled from a male donor with diffuse large B-cell lymphoma. The sample was PBMCs, taken in a trial of ipilimumab plus nivolumab as post-transplant consolidation. Here the CDR3 DNA reads TGTGCCAGCAGCCAAGAAGTTTGGGGAGTGACAGTAACTAATGAAAAACTGTTTTTT. Protein: CASSQEVWGVTVTNEKLFF.